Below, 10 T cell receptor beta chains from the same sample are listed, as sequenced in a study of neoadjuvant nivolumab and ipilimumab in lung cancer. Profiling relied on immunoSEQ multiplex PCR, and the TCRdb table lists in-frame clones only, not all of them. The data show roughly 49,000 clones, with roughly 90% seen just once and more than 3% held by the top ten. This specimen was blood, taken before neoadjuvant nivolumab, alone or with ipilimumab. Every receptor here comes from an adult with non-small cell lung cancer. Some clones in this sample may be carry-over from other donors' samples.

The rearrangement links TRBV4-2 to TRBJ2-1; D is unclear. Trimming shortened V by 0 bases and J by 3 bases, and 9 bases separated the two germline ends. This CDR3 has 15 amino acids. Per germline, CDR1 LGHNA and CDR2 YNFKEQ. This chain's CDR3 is CASSQDPLSYNEQFF. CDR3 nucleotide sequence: TGTGCCAGCAGCCAAGATCCCCTCAGCTACAATGAGCAGTTCTTC.

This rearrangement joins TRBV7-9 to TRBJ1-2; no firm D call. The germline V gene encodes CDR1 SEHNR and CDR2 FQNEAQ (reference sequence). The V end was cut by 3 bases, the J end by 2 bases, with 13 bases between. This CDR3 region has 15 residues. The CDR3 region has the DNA TGTGCCAGCAGCTTTTACGGACGGACGAACTATGGCTACACCTTC. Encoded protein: CASSFYGRTNYGYTF.

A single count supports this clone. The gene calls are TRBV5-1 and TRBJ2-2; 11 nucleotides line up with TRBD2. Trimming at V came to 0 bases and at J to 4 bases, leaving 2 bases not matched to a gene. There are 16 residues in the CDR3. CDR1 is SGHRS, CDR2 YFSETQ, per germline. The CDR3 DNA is TGCGCCAGCAGCTTGGCTCTAGCGGGAGGCACCGGGGAGCTGTTTTTT. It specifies CASSLALAGGTGELFF.

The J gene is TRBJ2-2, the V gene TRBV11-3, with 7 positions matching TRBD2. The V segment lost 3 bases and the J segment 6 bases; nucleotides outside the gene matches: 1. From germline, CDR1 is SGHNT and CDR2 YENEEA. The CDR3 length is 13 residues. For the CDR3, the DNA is TGTGCCAGCAGCTTTGCGGGGGCCGGGGAGCTGTTTTTT. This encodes CASSFAGAGELFF.

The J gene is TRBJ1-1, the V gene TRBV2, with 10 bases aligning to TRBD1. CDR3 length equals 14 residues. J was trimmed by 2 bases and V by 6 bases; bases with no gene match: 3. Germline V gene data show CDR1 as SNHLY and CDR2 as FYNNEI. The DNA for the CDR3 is TGTGCCAGCAGAGGGGACAGGGGCAACACTGAAGCTTTCTTT. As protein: CASRGDRGNTEAFF. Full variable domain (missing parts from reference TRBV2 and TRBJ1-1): EPEVTQTPSHQVTQMGQEVILRCVPISNHLYFYWYRQILGQKVEFLVSFYNNEISEKSEIFDDQFSVERPDGSNFTLKIRSTKLEDSAMYFCASRGDRGNTEAFFGQGTRLTVV.

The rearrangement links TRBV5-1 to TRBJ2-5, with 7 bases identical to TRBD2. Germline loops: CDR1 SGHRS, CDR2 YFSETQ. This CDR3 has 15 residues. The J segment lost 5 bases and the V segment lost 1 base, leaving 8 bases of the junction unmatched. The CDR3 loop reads CASSLSGASPETQYF. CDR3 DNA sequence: TGCGCCAGCAGCTTGAGCGGGGCATCTCCGGAGACCCAGTACTTC. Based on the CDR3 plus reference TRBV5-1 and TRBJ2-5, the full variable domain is KAGVTQTPRYLIKTRGQQVTLSCSPISGHRSVSWYQQTPGQGLQFLFEYFSETQRNKGNFPGRFSGRQFSNSRSEMNVSTLELGDSALYLCASSLSGASPETQYFGPGTRLLVL.

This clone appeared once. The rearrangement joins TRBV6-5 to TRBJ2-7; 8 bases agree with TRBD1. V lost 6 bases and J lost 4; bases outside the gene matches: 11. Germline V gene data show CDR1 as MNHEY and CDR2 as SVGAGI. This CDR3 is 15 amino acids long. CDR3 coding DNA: TGTGCCAGCAGCCCTACCGGACAGGGAATATACGAGCAGTACTTC. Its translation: CASSPTGQGIYEQYF.

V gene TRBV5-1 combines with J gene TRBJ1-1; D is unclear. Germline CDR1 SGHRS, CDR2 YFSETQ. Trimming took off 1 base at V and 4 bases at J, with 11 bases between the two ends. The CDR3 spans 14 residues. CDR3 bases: TGCGCCAGCAGCTTGATTGGTTTGGGCACTGAAGCTTTCTTT. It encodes CASSLIGLGTEAFF.

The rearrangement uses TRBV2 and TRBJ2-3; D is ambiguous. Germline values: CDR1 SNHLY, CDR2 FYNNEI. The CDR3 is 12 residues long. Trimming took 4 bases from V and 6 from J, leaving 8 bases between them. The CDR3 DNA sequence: TGTGCCAGCAGTGCCCCCCGGGATACGCAGTATTTT. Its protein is CASSAPRDTQYF.

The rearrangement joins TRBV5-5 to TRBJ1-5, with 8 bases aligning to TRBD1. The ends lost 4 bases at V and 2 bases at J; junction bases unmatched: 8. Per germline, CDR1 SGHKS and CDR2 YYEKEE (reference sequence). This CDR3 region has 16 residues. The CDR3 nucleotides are TGTGCCAGCAGCCCCGGACAGGGAGTTGGCAATCAGCCCCAGCATTTT. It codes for CASSPGQGVGNQPQHF.